The T cell receptor beta chain described here comes from a study of blood T cell repertoires in COVID-19. Sequenced by immunoSEQ multiplex PCR; TCRdb stores in-frame clones only, minus some. The data hold roughly 180,000 clones, with around four fifths observed a single time. V was pared by 6 bases and J by 1 base, with 6 bases of the junction left unmatched. Germline lookup yields CDR1 LNHDA and CDR2 SQIVND (reference sequence). This CDR3 contains 15 residues. Sequenced material: PBMCs or T cells enriched from blood (not recorded which). The sequence was collected from a woman in her forties or fifties in a cohort exposed to, infected with or recovered from COVID-19 (not recorded which). This chain links TRBV19 with TRBJ1-5; 7 positions match TRBD1. The CDR3 nucleotides are TGTGCCAGTAGCCGACAGGGATGGAGCAATCAGCCCCAGCATTTT. Translation gives CASSRQGWSNQPQHF.